Below are 21 T cell receptor beta chains sequenced from a single sample in a study of blood T cell repertoires in COVID-19. Data came from immunoSEQ multiplex PCR; TCRdb stores just in-frame clones and leaves some out. Counted here are over 150,000 clones, more than 85% occurring once; the ten biggest clones make up 7% to 7.5%. The sequenced sample was PBMCs or T cells enriched from blood (not recorded which). These TCRs come from a woman aged 45 to 65 who had recovered from COVID-19.

This clone has a single count. The chain recombines TRBV19 with TRBJ1-2, with D possibly TRBD1 on 6 matching bases. Germline loops: CDR1 LNHDA, CDR2 SQIVND (reference sequence). The length of the CDR3 is 12 residues. Trimming took 7 bases from V and 8 from J, leaving 14 bases between them. CDR3: CASTSGGLGYTF. In nucleotides, the CDR3 is TGTGCCAGTACGTCCGGGGGGCTCGGCTACACCTTC.

V usage is TRBV28 and J usage is TRBJ2-3; TRBD1 is a possible D gene (5 bases). The germline gives CDR1 MDHEN, CDR2 SYDVKM. This CDR3 is 22 amino acids long. The V end lost 3 bases, the J end lost 3 bases, and 34 bases lay between the germline ends. In DNA form, the CDR3 reads TGTGCCAGCAGTTTTCTTCGACCATCCTACTTACAGGATATCTCGAGTACAGATACGCAGTATTTT. It is translated as CASSFLRPSYLQDISSTDTQYF.

The rearrangement joins TRBV27 to TRBJ1-5; the match to TRBD1 covers 12 bases. Trimming removed 7 bases from V and 6 bases from J; junction bases left unmatched: 4. Germline CDR1 reads MNHEY; CDR2 reads SMNVEV (reference sequence). The CDR3 is made up of 14 amino acids. The CDR3 is CASKGTGGGQPQHF. The CDR3 nucleotides read TGTGCCAGCAAGGGGACAGGGGGCGGTCAGCCCCAGCATTTT.

V usage is TRBV24-1 and J usage is TRBJ2-5; D gene unclear. V dropped 4 bases and J dropped 2 bases, with 13 bases sitting between them. The CDR3 loop spans 15 amino acids. Germline values: CDR1 KGHDR, CDR2 SFDVKD. CDR3 in amino acids: CATSDPRRIQETQYF. The CDR3 DNA follows: TGTGCCACCAGTGACCCCAGGCGAATTCAAGAGACCCAGTACTTC.

The genes are TRBV30 and TRBJ2-1, with 11 nucleotides matching TRBD2. The CDR3 consists of 17 residues. Germline V gives CDR1 GTSNPN, CDR2 SVGIG (reference sequence). Unmatched junction bases numbered 13, after V lost 8 bases and J lost 1 base. The CDR3 here is CAQMGTSGSRSYNEQFF. CDR3 DNA: TGTGCCCAAATGGGCACTAGCGGGAGTAGGTCCTACAATGAGCAGTTCTTC.

This chain links TRBV3-1 (or the pseudogene TRBV3-2) with TRBJ1-4, with 10 bases identical to TRBD1. The V and J ends lost 3 bases and 0 bases, in that order; junction bases with no gene match: 4. Germline CDR1 and CDR2: LGHDT and YNNKEL (reference sequence). The CDR3 has 17 residues. The CDR3 region has the DNA TGTGCCAGCAGCCATAGCGGACAGGGGGCAACTAATGAAAAACTGTTTTTT. Amino acids: CASSHSGQGATNEKLFF.

The rearrangement links TRBV11-2 to TRBJ1-4, with D tentatively TRBD1 (5 bases). CDR1 is SGHAT, CDR2 FQNNGV, per germline. V lost 1 base to trimming and J lost 8 bases, with 11 bases between them. This CDR3 is 14 amino acids long. The CDR3: CASSLGRGGEKLFF. CDR3 nucleotides: TGTGCCAGCAGCTTAGGACGTGGGGGGGAAAAACTGTTTTTT. Drawing the rest from reference TRBV11-2 and TRBJ1-4, the complete variable domain is EAGVAQSPRYKIIEKRQSVAFWCNPISGHATLYWYQQILGQGPKLLIQFQNNGVVDDSQLPKDRFSAERLKGVDSTLKIQPAKLEDSAVYLCASSLGRGGEKLFFGSGTQLSVL.

The chain recombines TRBV19 with TRBJ2-5; D ambiguous. CDR3 length equals 13 residues. V was clipped by 7 bases and J by 2 bases, with 11 bases between them. Germline V gene sequence: CDR1 LNHDA, CDR2 SQIVND (reference sequence). CDR3 amino acids: CASKALDQETQYF. Written as DNA, the CDR3 is TGTGCCAGTAAGGCCCTAGATCAAGAGACCCAGTACTTC. Combining the CDR3 with reference TRBV19 and TRBJ2-5 gives the whole variable domain DGGITQSPKYLFRKEGQNVTLSCEQNLNHDAMYWYRQDPGQGLRLIYYSQIVNDFQKGDIAEGYSVSREKKESFPLTVTSAQKNPTAFYLCASKALDQETQYFGPGTRLLVL.

The chain combines TRBV5-8 with TRBJ1-4, with 10 bases that match TRBD1. CDR3 length equals 16 residues. V lost 6 bases, J lost 2 bases, and 7 bases stayed unmatched. Germline V gene sequence: CDR1 SGHTS, CDR2 YDEGEE. For the CDR3, the DNA is TGTGCCAGCACCTTAGGGACAGGGGCCACTAATGAAAAACTGTTTTTT. Residues: CASTLGTGATNEKLFF.

This chain links TRBV7-9 with TRBJ2-5; 10 nucleotides align to TRBD1. J gave up 5 bases and V 5 bases, and 11 bases lay outside the gene matches. The CDR3 totals 16 residues. The V gene's germline CDR1 is SEHNR and CDR2 FQNEAQ (reference sequence). CDR3 bases: TGTGCCAGCAGCGATTCCGGGACAGGGGCTATGGAGACCCAGTACTTC. Translating gives CASSDSGTGAMETQYF.

The V gene is TRBV7-9, the J gene TRBJ2-1; 9 nucleotides align to TRBD1. Germline V gene data show CDR1 as SEHNR and CDR2 as FQNEAQ (reference sequence). The CDR3 loop spans 16 amino acids. V gave up 3 bases and J gave up 9 bases; unmatched junction bases: 12. The CDR3 region is CASSLGTRDRDVEQFF. The CDR3 coding sequence is TGTGCCAGCAGCTTGGGTACCCGGGACAGGGATGTTGAGCAGTTCTTC. Full variable domain (missing parts from reference TRBV7-9 and TRBJ2-1): DTGVSQNPRHKITKRGQNVTFRCDPISEHNRLYWYRQTLGQGPEFLTYFQNEAQLEKSRLLSDRFSAERPKGSFSTLEIQRTEQGDSAMYLCASSLGTRDRDVEQFFGPGTRLTVL.

V is TRBV2 and J is TRBJ1-3; the match to TRBD1 covers 7 bases. Germline CDR1 SNHLY, CDR2 FYNNEI. There are 17 residues in the CDR3. The V segment lost 3 bases and the J segment 4 bases; nucleotides outside the gene matches: 12. CDR3 sequence (DNA): TGTGCCAGCAGTGAGAACCCAACAGGGGTTCTGGGAAACACCATATATTTT. Translated, it gives CASSENPTGVLGNTIYF.

The genes are TRBV6-5 and TRBJ1-4, with 8 bases identical to TRBD1. Germline lookup yields CDR1 MNHEY and CDR2 SVGAGI. V was pared by 5 bases and J by 3 bases, with 2 bases of the junction left unmatched. CDR3 length: 14 amino acids. CDR3 amino acids: CASSQGASNEKLFF. CDR3 in DNA: TGTGCCAGCAGTCAGGGGGCTTCTAATGAAAAACTGTTTTTT.

The chain combines TRBV28 with TRBJ2-1; 9 bases match TRBD1. This CDR3 contains 16 residues. The J segment lost 7 bases and the V segment lost 5 bases, leaving 12 bases of the junction unmatched. Germline-derived CDR1 and CDR2 are MDHEN and SYDVKM. CDR3: CASSPSGTGTGNEQFF. The CDR3 region has the DNA TGTGCCAGCAGTCCCTCCGGGACAGGGACCGGAAATGAGCAGTTCTTC.

The chain recombines TRBV3-1 (or the pseudogene TRBV3-2) with TRBJ2-7, with D possibly matching TRBD2 (5 bases). Germline CDR1 and CDR2: LGHDT and YNNKEL (reference sequence). Trimming shortened V by 0 bases and J by 0 bases, and 12 bases separated the two germline ends. CDR3 size: 16 residues. The CDR3 DNA sequence: TGTGCCAGCAGCCAAGATGAGGGCCCGGGCTCCTACGAGCAGTACTTC. Its translation: CASSQDEGPGSYEQYF.

The chain employs TRBV5-6 and TRBJ2-5; D might be TRBD2 (6 bases). Germline CDR1 reads SGHDT; CDR2 reads YYEEEE. Trimming took off 1 base at V and 5 bases at J, with 12 bases between the two ends. This CDR3 contains 14 residues. The CDR3 loop reads CASSLSIAEETQYF. The CDR3 DNA reads as TGTGCCAGCAGCTTGTCGATAGCGGAGGAGACCCAGTACTTC.

J is TRBJ2-5 and V is TRBV3-1 (or the pseudogene TRBV3-2), with D perhaps TRBD2 (5 bases). Per the germline V gene, CDR1 is LGHDT and CDR2 is YNNKEL (reference sequence). CDR3 length equals 15 residues. V gave up 0 bases and J gave up 2 bases, with 10 bases separating them. For the CDR3, the DNA is TGTGCCAGCAGCCAAGATGTAGCGACTCAAGAGACCCAGTACTTC. Amino acid sequence: CASSQDVATQETQYF.

This rearrangement joins TRBV30 to TRBJ2-5; maybe TRBD2 (6 bases). Looked up from germline, CDR1 is GTSNPN and CDR2 is SVGIG (reference sequence). This CDR3 spans 13 amino acids. Between the trimmed V and J ends, which lost 2 bases and 5 bases, there was a span of 12 bases. The CDR3 sequence is CAWSLRTMETQYF. The CDR3 DNA reads as TGTGCCTGGAGTTTGCGGACTATGGAGACCCAGTACTTC.

The chain employs TRBV11-3 and TRBJ2-2; D unresolved. This CDR3 has 15 amino acids. The V gene's germline CDR1 is SGHNT and CDR2 YENEEA. V was cut by 1 base and J by 3 bases, with 9 bases left in between. Here the CDR3 reads CASSLVSGYTGELFF. The CDR3 DNA reads as TGTGCCAGCAGCTTAGTCTCAGGTTACACCGGGGAGCTGTTTTTT.

The chain joins TRBV18 to TRBJ1-1; 7 bases align to TRBD1. The CDR3 has 13 residues. The junction had 3 bases not matched to a gene; V was cut back by 5 bases and J by 3 bases. Germline lookup yields CDR1 KGHSH and CDR2 LQKENI. CDR3 sequence reads: CASSTDRDTEAFF. CDR3 coding DNA: TGTGCCAGCTCAACCGACAGGGACACTGAAGCTTTCTTT. Full variable domain (remainder filled in from reference TRBV18 and TRBJ1-1): NAGVMQNPRHLVRRRGQEARLRCSPMKGHSHVYWYRQLPEEGLKFMVYLQKENIIDESGMPKERFSAEFPKEGPSILRIQQVVRGDSAAYFCASSTDRDTEAFFGQGTRLTVV.

The J gene is TRBJ2-1, the V gene TRBV5-4; the match to TRBD2 covers 7 bases. The V gene's germline CDR1 is SGHNT and CDR2 YYREEE (reference sequence). V gave up 0 bases and J gave up 4 bases; unmatched junction bases: 4. CDR3 length: 15 amino acids. CDR3 nucleotides: TGTGCCAGCAGCTTGGCGGGAGGCGCGTACAATGAGCAGTTCTTC. Its translation: CASSLAGGAYNEQFF.